The clone carrying this T cell receptor beta chain was counted a few times. The data were obtained in a study of blood T cells in healthy people across ages. This CDR3 has 12 residues. V lost 2 bases to trimming and J lost 8 bases; unmatched junction nucleotides: 0. The germline V gene has CDR1 MDHEN and CDR2 SYDVKM. A second PCR, run for about 7 to 11 cycles, used a sample-barcoded 5' primer plus a J-beta primer mix. TCRdb reprocessed the 5' RACE reads with MiXCR, giving one entry per CDR3 protein. This table has 1.5 million to 2 million distinct CDR3 sequences, 40% to 55% appearing once. This sequence joins TRBV28 and TRBJ2-3; TRBD2 aligns across 8 bases. The sequencing input was blood. The TCR sequence derives from a middle-aged woman in good health. CDR3 protein: CASSLLAGTQYF. The CDR3 DNA reads as TGTGCCAGCAGTTTACTAGCGGGTACGCAGTATTTT.